Below are 19 T cell receptor beta chains sequenced from a single sample in a study of T-cell reconstitution after alpha-beta-depleted transplantation in children. Researchers prepared the TCRbeta library using unique molecular identifiers, the study reports. TCRdb used MiXCR to reprocess the PCR reads, holding one entry per CDR3 protein. The sample has about 690,000 distinct CDR3 sequences, roughly 17% seen once. This specimen was PBMCs from the stem cell graft donor, taken from the stem cell graft. Every receptor here comes from a human donor who donated a stem cell graft to a child with acute myeloid leukemia.

This clonotype has a count of ten or more. The V call is TRBV20-1, the J call TRBJ2-5; 9 bases align to TRBD1. CDR1 DFQATT and CDR2 SNEGSKA come from the germline V gene (reference sequence). The length of the CDR3 is 14 residues. V dropped 2 bases and J dropped 2; count of bases not matched to a gene: 3. CDR3 loop: CSARSGQGQETQYF. For the CDR3, the DNA is TGCAGTGCTAGATCCGGACAGGGGCAAGAGACCCAGTACTTC.

The V and J genes are TRBV9 and TRBJ2-1; 12 bases line up with TRBD2. After removal of 3 bases from V and 5 bases from J, the junction contained 3 bases not matched to a gene. The CDR3 runs to 15 residues. Germline assignment: CDR1 SGDLS and CDR2 YYNGEE. Here the CDR3 reads CASSARLAGDNEQFF. The CDR3 DNA reads as TGTGCCAGCAGCGCCAGACTAGCGGGGGACAATGAGCAGTTCTTC.

The chain combines TRBV12-3 or TRBV12-4 with TRBJ1-5, with unresolved D. V was shortened by 8 bases and J by 1 base, with 9 bases between the two germline ends. The CDR3 is 13 residues long. The CDR3 sequence is CASAVGSNQPQHF. The CDR3 DNA sequence: TGTGCCAGCGCAGTCGGGAGCAATCAGCCCCAGCATTTT.

This clonotype was counted at least ten times. This chain connects TRBV5-5 to TRBJ2-7, with TRBD1 matching 8 bases. Germline V gene lookup returns CDR1 SGHKS and CDR2 YYEKEE (reference sequence). Trimming removed 3 bases from V and 2 bases from J; junction bases left unmatched: 10. This CDR3 has 16 amino acids. For the CDR3, the DNA is TGTGCCAGCAGCTGGCCGGGGACAGGAGCGACCTACGAGCAGTACGTC. This translates into CASSWPGTGATYEQYV.

V is TRBV3-1 and J is TRBJ2-5; perhaps TRBD1 as D (5 bases). The V and J ends lost 1 base and 2 bases respectively, with 8 bases between them. This CDR3 contains 14 residues. Germline CDR1 LGHDT, CDR2 YNNKEL (reference sequence). The CDR3 sequence: CASSQGTLQETQYF. In nucleotides, the CDR3 is TGTGCCAGCAGCCAAGGGACATTACAAGAGACCCAGTACTTC.

The chain employs TRBV7-9 and TRBJ1-2; D is unresolved. The V end was cut by 5 bases, the J end by 2 bases, with 12 bases between. The length of the CDR3 is 14 residues. Germline-derived CDR1 and CDR2 are SEHNR and FQNEAQ (reference sequence). The CDR3 is CASSRVADNYGYTF. The CDR3 DNA is TGTGCCAGCAGCCGGGTGGCGGACAACTATGGCTACACCTTC. Together with reference TRBV7-9 and TRBJ1-2, the CDR3 gives the full variable domain: DTGVSQNPRHKITKRGQNVTFRCDPISEHNRLYWYRQTLGQGPEFLTYFQNEAQLEKSRLLSDRFSAERPKGSFSTLEIQRTEQGDSAMYLCASSRVADNYGYTFGSGTRLTVV.

This clonotype was seen ten or more times. The J gene is TRBJ1-5, the V gene TRBV20-1; 12 nucleotides align to TRBD1. Trimming took 6 bases from V and 1 from J; bases not matched to a gene: 16. The CDR3 contains 19 residues. The germline gives CDR1 DFQATT, CDR2 SNEGSKA (reference sequence). DNA of the CDR3: TGCAGTGCCTCACCTAAATGGGACAGGGGGCTTCTGAGCAATCAGCCCCAGCATTTT. Protein sequence: CSASPKWDRGLLSNQPQHF.

At least ten counts were recorded for this clonotype. The genes are TRBV6-6 and TRBJ2-5; D remains ambiguous. Germline loops: CDR1 MNHNY, CDR2 SVGAGI (reference sequence). Trimming stripped 8 bases from V and 0 bases from J, with 4 bases between. The CDR3 has 11 residues. CDR3 nucleotide sequence: TGTGCCAGCGCGTACCAAGAGACCCAGTACTTC. Residues: CASAYQETQYF.

Many counts were recorded for this clonotype. V usage is TRBV6-5 and J usage is TRBJ1-6; the D is unclear. V lost 6 bases to trimming and J lost 2 bases, with 14 bases between them. The CDR3 has 16 residues. Germline assignment: CDR1 MNHEY and CDR2 SVGAGI. CDR3 sequence (DNA): TGTGCCAGCAGCGCCCTTGAGGGAACCTATAATTCACCCCTCCACTTT. Protein sequence: CASSALEGTYNSPLHF.

This clonotype appeared once. An end of the junction does not agree with germline; a read error may underlie this. The chain has TRBV6-1 and TRBJ2-7, with D possibly being TRBD1 or TRBD2 (5 bases each). This CDR3 comprises 14 residues. Germline CDR1 MNHNS, CDR2 SASEGT. The CDR3 region has the DNA TGCGCCAGCAGTCCCGGGACGCCCACCTTCGGGCAGTACTTC. Translating gives CASSPGTPTFGQYF.

V usage is TRBV28 and J usage is TRBJ1-5; 12 positions match TRBD1. Germline CDR1 and CDR2: MDHEN and SYDVKM. This CDR3 is built from 16 residues. With 5 bases clipped from V and 9 bases from J, the junction kept 11 bases outside the gene matches. CDR3 sequence: CASSRGTGGMLGPQHF. The CDR3 nucleotides read TGTGCCAGCAGTCGTGGGACAGGGGGCATGTTAGGGCCCCAGCATTTT. The full variable domain, its missing parts supplied by reference TRBV28 and TRBJ1-5, is DVKVTQSSRYLVKRTGEKVFLECVQDMDHENMFWYRQDPGLGLRLIYFSYDVKMKEKGDIPEGYSVSREKKERFSLILESASTNQTSMYLCASSRGTGGMLGPQHFGDGTRLSIL.

This clonotype appeared many times. The limits of the CDR3 on the DNA are not certain, so only TCRdb's listed CDR3 is given. The gene calls are TRBV20-1 and TRBJ2-3; the DNA was not used to check the table's D call, TRBD1. Germline lookup yields CDR1 DFQATT and CDR2 SNEGSKA (reference sequence). Inclusive of both ends, the CDR3 amounts to 17 amino acids. The CDR3 spells CSASGQGELYSTDTQYF.

The chain uses TRBV13 and TRBJ1-1; D might be TRBD1 (5 bases). The CDR3 loop spans 16 amino acids. From germline, CDR1 is PRHDT and CDR2 FYEKMQ (reference sequence). V was trimmed by 5 bases and J by 3 bases, leaving 19 bases between them. CDR3 sequence reads: CASSPKAGPLYTEAFF. In DNA form, the CDR3 reads TGTGCCAGCAGCCCTAAAGCGGGACCGCTGTACACTGAAGCTTTCTTT.

This clonotype showed up many times. This chain joins TRBV5-1 and TRBJ1-1; maybe TRBD1 (5 bases). V was clipped by 1 base and J by 5 bases, with 15 bases between them. Germline CDR1 and CDR2: SGHRS and YFSETQ. The CDR3 has 15 residues. The CDR3 DNA sequence: TGCGCCAGCAGCTTGACCAGGGAGAGGAGGACTGAAGCTTTCTTT. Its translation: CASSLTRERRTEAFF.

This clonotype turned up a few times. V and J are TRBV20-1 and TRBJ1-5, with 9 bases lining up with TRBD1. The germline gives CDR1 DFQATT, CDR2 SNEGSKA (reference sequence). CDR3 length: 16 residues. V shed 1 base, J shed 0 bases, and the junction held 4 bases outside the gene matches. The CDR3, as DNA: TGCAGTGCTAGAGCCCGGGACAGGGATAGCAATCAGCCCCAGCATTTT. The encoded protein is CSARARDRDSNQPQHF.

V usage is TRBV15 and J usage is TRBJ1-1, with D hard to call. Germline CDR1 LNHNV, CDR2 YYDKDF (reference sequence). V gave up 4 bases and J gave up 5 bases, with 14 bases separating them. The CDR3 is 14 amino acids. The DNA of the CDR3 is TGTGCCACCAGCACTCGACTCTGGCGAACTGAAGCTTTCTTT. Translated: CATSTRLWRTEAFF.

This clonotype showed up many times. The rearrangement uses TRBV29-1 and TRBJ1-3; perhaps TRBD1 as D (5 bases). CDR1 is SQVTM, CDR2 ANQGSEA, per germline. The CDR3 covers 13 residues. Trimming cost V 0 bases and J 8 bases, with 11 bases left between them. The CDR3 reads CSVEDYGGYTIYF. The CDR3 nucleotides are TGCAGCGTTGAAGATTACGGGGGGTACACCATATATTTT.

This sequence joins TRBV7-8 and TRBJ1-1; D perhaps matches TRBD1 (5 bases). Trimming removed 5 bases from V and 3 bases from J, with 16 bases in between. CDR1 is SGHVS, CDR2 FQNEAQ, per germline. CDR3 length: 15 amino acids. The CDR3, as DNA: TGTGCCAGCAGCGACGACAGACGCGAGTACACTGAAGCTTTCTTT. Translating gives CASSDDRREYTEAFF.

V gene TRBV11-3 combines with J gene TRBJ1-6; D is perhaps TRBD1 (6 bases). Germline V gene sequence: CDR1 SGHNT, CDR2 YENEEA. Trimming pared 4 bases from V and 10 bases from J, leaving 17 bases between. This CDR3 comprises 15 residues. As DNA, the CDR3 is TGTGCCAGCAGCTCGGATGGACAGAGCAGCTCACCCCTCCACTTT. Its translation is CASSSDGQSSSPLHF.